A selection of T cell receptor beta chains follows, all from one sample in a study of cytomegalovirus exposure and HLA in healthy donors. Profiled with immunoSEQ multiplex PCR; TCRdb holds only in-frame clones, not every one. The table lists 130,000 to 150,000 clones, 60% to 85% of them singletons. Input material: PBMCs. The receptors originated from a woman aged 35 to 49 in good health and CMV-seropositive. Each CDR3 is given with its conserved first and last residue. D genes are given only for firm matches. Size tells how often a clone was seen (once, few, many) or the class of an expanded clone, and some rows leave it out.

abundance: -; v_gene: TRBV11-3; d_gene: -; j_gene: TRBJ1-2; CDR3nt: TGTGCCAGCAGCTTTAGGGGGGGTGATGGCTACACCTTC; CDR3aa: CASSFRGGDGYTF
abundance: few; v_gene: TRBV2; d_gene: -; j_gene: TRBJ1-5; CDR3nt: TGTGCCAGCAGGAGAGGCCCAGGCTCAGCGGAGCCCCAGCATTTT; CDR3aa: CASRRGPGSAEPQHF
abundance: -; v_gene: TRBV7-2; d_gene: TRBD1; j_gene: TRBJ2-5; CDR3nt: TGTGCCAGCAGCTTAGAGTTTAGTGGACAGGCGGAGACCCAGTACTTC; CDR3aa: CASSLEFSGQAETQYF
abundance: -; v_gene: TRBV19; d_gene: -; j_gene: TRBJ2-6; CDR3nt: TGTGCCAGTAGTATCCGGGGTCTCTCTGGGGCCAACGTCCTGACTTTC; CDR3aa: CASSIRGLSGANVLTF
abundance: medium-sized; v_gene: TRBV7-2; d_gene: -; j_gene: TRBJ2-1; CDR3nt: TGTGCCAGCAGCTTAGCTCCGGACATATACAATGAGCAGTTCTTC; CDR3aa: CASSLAPDIYNEQFF
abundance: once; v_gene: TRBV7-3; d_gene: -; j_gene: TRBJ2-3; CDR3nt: TGTGCCAGCAGCCCGGGACTGGGCACGGATACGCAGTATTTT; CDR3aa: CASSPGLGTDTQYF
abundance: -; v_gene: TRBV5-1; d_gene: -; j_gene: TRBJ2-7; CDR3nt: TGCGCCAGCAGCTCCGGAGGGACTCACTCCCACGAGCAGTACTTC; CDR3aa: CASSSGGTHSHEQYF
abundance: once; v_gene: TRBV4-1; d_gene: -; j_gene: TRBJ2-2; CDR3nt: TGCGCCAGCAGCCAAGAATGGGGGGGGGCGACCGGGGAGCTGTTTTTT; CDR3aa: CASSQEWGGATGELFF
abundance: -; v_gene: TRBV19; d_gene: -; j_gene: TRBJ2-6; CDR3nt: TGTGCCAGTAGTGCGAGGGTCACCGGGGCCAACGTCCTGACTTTC; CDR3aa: CASSARVTGANVLTF
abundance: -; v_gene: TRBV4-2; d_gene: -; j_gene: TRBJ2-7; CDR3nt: TGTGCCAGCAGCCAAGTGGACAGATACGAGCAGTACTTC; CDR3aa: CASSQVDRYEQYF
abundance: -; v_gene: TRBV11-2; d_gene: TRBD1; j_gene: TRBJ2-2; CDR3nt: TGTGCCAGCAGCCCCAGACAGGGTCCCGGGGAGCTGTTTTTT; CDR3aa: CASSPRQGPGELFF
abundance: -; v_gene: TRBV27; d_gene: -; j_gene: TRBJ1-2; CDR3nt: TGTGCCAGCAGTTCGGGGGGTCATGCCGGCTACACCTTC; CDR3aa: CASSSGGHAGYTF